These T cell receptor beta chains were read from a single sample in a study of cytomegalovirus exposure and HLA in healthy donors. Method: immunoSEQ multiplex PCR; TCRdb's copy keeps in-frame clones and lacks some. The sample has 170,000 or so clones, approximately 80% seen once. Sequenced material: PBMCs. These receptors were obtained from a man aged 50 or older in good health and CMV-seropositive. CDR3s include the opening cysteine and the closing phenylalanine or tryptophan. A D gene is named only where the DNA matches it firmly. Part of the rows lack a size; the others show once, few, many or a class for expanded clones.

cdr3_aa cdr3_nt clone_size d_call cdr3_length j_call v_call
CASLDRATDTQYF TGTGCCAGCCTGGACAGGGCCACAGATACGCAGTATTTT once TRBD1 13 TRBJ2-3 TRBV6-1
CATSREPETYNSPLHF TGTGCCACCAGCAGGGAACCGGAGACGTATAATTCACCCCTCCACTTT . . 16 TRBJ1-6 TRBV15
CASSDPGEGAATGKLFF TGTGCCAGCAGTGACCCGGGTGAAGGTGCCGCTACTGGAAAACTGTTTTTT . . 17 TRBJ1-4 TRBV6-1
CASSLSGPRPQHF TGTGCCAGCAGCTTGAGCGGCCCCCGGCCCCAGCATTTT . . 13 TRBJ1-5 TRBV5-8
CASSRGQLYGYTF TGTGCCAGCAGCCGTGGACAACTCTATGGCTACACCTTC . . 13 TRBJ1-2 TRBV6-1
CASTGQGRTGELFF TGTGCCAGTACCGGACAGGGGAGGACCGGGGAGCTGTTTTTT . TRBD1 14 TRBJ2-2 TRBV19
CASEGTGSSYEQYF TGTGCCAGCGAGGGAACGGGATCTTCCTACGAGCAGTACTTC . . 14 TRBJ2-7 TRBV6-5
CASSEAPEAFF TGTGCCAGCAGTGAGGCCCCTGAAGCTTTCTTT . . 11 TRBJ1-1 TRBV2
CASAGSGSTGELFF TGCGCCAGCGCCGGATCAGGTAGTACCGGGGAGCTGTTTTTT . . 14 TRBJ2-2 TRBV5-1
CASSLPRDTTTNEKLFF TGTGCCAGCAGCCTGCCCCGGGACACCACAACTAATGAAAAACTGTTTTTT once . 17 TRBJ1-4 TRBV11-2
CASSLGAEQFF TGCGCCAGCAGCTTGGGCGCCGAGCAGTTCTTC . . 11 TRBJ2-1 TRBV5-1
CASSSGQGELETQYF TGTGCCAGCAGCTCCGGACAGGGGGAATTGGAGACCCAGTACTTC few TRBD1 15 TRBJ2-5 TRBV5-4
CSAPGGGIAGELFF TGCAGCGCTCCGGGGGGGGGAATAGCCGGGGAGCTGTTTTTT . TRBD2 14 TRBJ2-2 TRBV29-1
CASSPRGRGETQYF TGTGCCAGCAGCCCGAGGGGGCGCGGAGAGACCCAGTACTTC . TRBD1 14 TRBJ2-5 TRBV6-6
CASSRTQNSPLHF TGTGCCAGCAGCCGAACTCAAAATTCACCCCTCCACTTT few . 13 TRBJ1-6 TRBV6-5
CSVPRESGMNTEAFF TGCAGCGTTCCCCGGGAGTCCGGAATGAACACTGAAGCTTTCTTT . . 15 TRBJ1-1 TRBV29-1
CASRVLDRVEYGYTF TGTGCCAGTAGGGTGTTGGACAGGGTCGAATATGGCTACACCTTC . TRBD1 15 TRBJ1-2 TRBV19
CASSQVPPGQGLISYEQYF TGTGCCAGCAGCCAAGTCCCACCAGGACAGGGGCTAATTTCCTACGAGCAGTACTTC once TRBD1 19 TRBJ2-7 TRBV14
CASSLQTSGWTSTDTQYF TGTGCCAGCAGCTTGCAGACTAGCGGGTGGACTAGCACAGATACGCAGTATTTT . TRBD2 18 TRBJ2-3 TRBV11-3
CASSPSGRGGGELFF TGTGCCAGCAGCCCTAGCGGGAGGGGGGGCGGGGAGCTGTTTTTT . TRBD2 15 TRBJ2-2 TRBV6-6
CATSRGGQVNQPQHF TGTGCCACCAGCAGAGGGGGACAGGTCAATCAGCCCCAGCATTTT . TRBD1 15 TRBJ1-5 TRBV15
CASSQAGAEGSDTQYF TGTGCCAGCAGCCAAGCTGGAGCGGAAGGTTCAGATACGCAGTATTTT . . 16 TRBJ2-3 TRBV4-2
CASSEASGGKETQYF TGTGCCAGCAGTGAAGCTAGCGGGGGAAAAGAGACCCAGTACTTC . TRBD2 15 TRBJ2-5 TRBV6-1
CASSSRQGESYEQYF TGTGCCAGCAGTTCCAGACAGGGGGAATCCTACGAGCAGTACTTC . TRBD1 15 TRBJ2-7 TRBV27
CASSLSPSGGADTQYF TGTGCCAGCAGTTTATCTCCGAGCGGGGGGGCGGATACGCAGTATTTT . TRBD2 16 TRBJ2-3 TRBV27
CATSRDLASGSYNEQFF TGTGCCACCAGCAGAGACCTGGCTAGCGGCTCCTACAATGAGCAGTTCTTC . TRBD2 17 TRBJ2-1 TRBV15
CASSPYRAADTQYF TGTGCCAGCAGCCCGTACAGGGCTGCAGATACGCAGTATTTT . . 14 TRBJ2-3 TRBV14
CASSSSRGFGEKLFF TGTGCCAGTAGTTCCTCCAGGGGGTTTGGAGAAAAACTGTTTTTT . TRBD1 15 TRBJ1-4 TRBV19
CASNRDRGRFPGTGELFF TGTGCCAGCAACCGGGACAGGGGACGGTTTCCGGGCACCGGGGAGCTGTTTTTT . . 18 TRBJ2-2 TRBV21-1
CASRKTEGAYEQYF TGTGCCAGTAGAAAAACGGAGGGGGCATACGAGCAGTACTTC few . 14 TRBJ2-7 TRBV19
CASSSLTSLADTQYF TGTGCCAGCAGCTCCTTGACTAGCTTGGCAGATACGCAGTATTTT . TRBD2 15 TRBJ2-3 TRBV9
CASSSGLNQPQHF TGTGCCAGCAGTTCTGGACTCAATCAGCCCCAGCATTTT . . 13 TRBJ1-5 TRBV27
CASRSDREATGELFF TGTGCCAGCAGGTCGGACAGGGAGGCCACCGGGGAGCTGTTTTTT . TRBD1 15 TRBJ2-2 TRBV14
CASSEAVYTEAFF TGTGCCAGCAGTGAAGCGGTTTACACTGAAGCTTTCTTT . . 13 TRBJ1-1 TRBV25-1
CASSGASREQFF TGTGCCAGCAGTGGTGCTTCTAGGGAGCAGTTCTTC . . 12 TRBJ2-1 TRBV6-1
CASSEKTNYGYTF TGTGCCAGCAGCGAGAAGACAAACTATGGCTACACCTTC . . 13 TRBJ1-2 TRBV9
CASSVDERTSGQFF TGTGCCAGCAGCGTAGATGAGCGGACTAGCGGGCAGTTCTTC once TRBD2 14 TRBJ2-1 TRBV9
CASQGQPTETQYF TGTGCCAGCCAAGGACAGCCCACCGAGACCCAGTACTTC . . 13 TRBJ2-5 TRBV6-1
CSVGGQGGFTEAFF TGCAGCGTTGGAGGACAGGGAGGGTTCACTGAAGCTTTCTTT . TRBD1 14 TRBJ1-1 TRBV29-1
CASSAGLANNEQFF TGTGCCAGCAGCGCGGGACTAGCCAACAATGAGCAGTTCTTC . TRBD2 14 TRBJ2-1 TRBV9
CSVADSRTDTQYF TGCAGCGTTGCCGACAGCCGCACAGATACGCAGTATTTT . . 13 TRBJ2-3 TRBV29-1
CASSLVGAPQETQYF TGTGCCAGCAGCTTAGTGGGGGCACCCCAAGAGACCCAGTACTTC once . 15 TRBJ2-5 TRBV7-6
CASSYYRGGEQFF TGTGCCAGCAGCTATTACAGGGGTGGCGAGCAGTTCTTC . TRBD1 13 TRBJ2-1 TRBV11-2
CASNQFVARGLQPQHF TGTGCCAGCAATCAGTTTGTGGCGCGGGGGTTGCAGCCCCAGCATTTT . . 16 TRBJ1-5 TRBV5-8
CASSLQATNEKLFF TGTGCCAGCAGCCTCCAGGCGACTAATGAAAAACTGTTTTTT . . 14 TRBJ1-4 TRBV5-4
CASSEQAISNQPQHF TGTGCCAGCAGTGAGCAGGCCATTAGCAATCAGCCCCAGCATTTT . . 15 TRBJ1-5 TRBV2
CASSLGPGEETQYF TGCGCCAGCAGCCTAGGCCCAGGGGAGGAGACCCAGTACTTC few . 14 TRBJ2-5 TRBV4-1
CASRGDRAVGELFF TGTGCCAGCAGGGGGGACAGGGCGGTCGGGGAGCTGTTTTTT few TRBD1 14 TRBJ2-2 TRBV2